The clone carrying this T cell receptor (beta chain) appeared a single time. Seattle enrolled patients during active infection and tracked them longitudinally. The sample originates from a study of blood T cell repertoires in COVID-19. Overall study context: Acute-phase and convalescent COVID-19 samples originated in the United States, Italy and Spain.

Original processing notes: Amplified reference gene primers provided the basis for estimating nucleated cell counts. Assay: immunoSEQ multiplex PCR; the TCRdb copy retains only in-frame clones and omits some. Clone size and the V and J calls come from that table; the DNA yielded D and trimming. The data contain roughly 210,000 clones, around 80% of them singletons. From germline, CDR1 is SQVTM and CDR2 ANQGSEA. The CDR3 consists of 14 residues. The ends lost 3 bases at V and 0 bases at J; junction bases unmatched: 3. The clonotype originates from a woman older than 75 with COVID-19, enrolled during active disease. This rearrangement joins TRBV29-1 to TRBJ1-1; TRBD1 aligns across 8 bases. Sequencing was performed on peripheral blood. The CDR3 sequence is CSVDGQGLNTEAFF. The CDR3 DNA reads as TGCAGCGTTGACGGACAGGGTTTGAACACTGAAGCTTTCTTT. Filled out from reference TRBV29-1 and TRBJ1-1, the complete variable domain reads SAVISQKPSRDICQRGTSLTIQCQVDSQVTMMFWYRQQPGQSLTLIATANQGSEATYESGFVIDKFPISRPNLTFSTLTVSNMSPEDSSIYLCSVDGQGLNTEAFFGQGTRLTVV.